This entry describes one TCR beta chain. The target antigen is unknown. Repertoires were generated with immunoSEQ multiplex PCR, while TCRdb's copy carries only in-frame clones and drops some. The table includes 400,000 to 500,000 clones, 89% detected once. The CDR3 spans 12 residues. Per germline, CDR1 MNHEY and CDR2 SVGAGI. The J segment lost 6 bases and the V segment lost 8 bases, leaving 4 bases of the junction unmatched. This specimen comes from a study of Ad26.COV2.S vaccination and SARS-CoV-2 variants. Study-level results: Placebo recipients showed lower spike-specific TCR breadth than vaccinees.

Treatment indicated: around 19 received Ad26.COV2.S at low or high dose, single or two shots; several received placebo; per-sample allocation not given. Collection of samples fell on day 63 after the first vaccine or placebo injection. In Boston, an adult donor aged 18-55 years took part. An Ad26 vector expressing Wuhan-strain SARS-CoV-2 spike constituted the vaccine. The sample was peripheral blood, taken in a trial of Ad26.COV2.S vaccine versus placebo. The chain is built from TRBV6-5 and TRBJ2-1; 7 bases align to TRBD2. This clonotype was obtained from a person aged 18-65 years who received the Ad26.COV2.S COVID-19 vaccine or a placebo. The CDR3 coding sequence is TGTGCCAGCCGGACTAGTCTCAATGAGCAGTTCTTC. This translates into CASRTSLNEQFF.